This section outlines one TCR beta chain sequence together with its context. The data are from a study of T cell responses to AZD1222 COVID-19 vaccine. About the study: Pooled samples include second doses given at about 4 or 12 weeks.

V was shortened by 7 bases and J by 4 bases, with 11 bases between the two germline ends. Per the germline V gene, CDR1 is LNHDA and CDR2 is SQIVND (reference sequence). The CDR3 runs to 13 residues. The assay was immunoSEQ multiplex PCR, and TCRdb's table has in-frame clones only and misses some. The sample consists of some 190,000 clones, 85% to 95% of them appearing once. The chain uses TRBV19 and TRBJ1-5, with D perhaps TRBD1 (6 bases). This sequence was found in an adult in good health. The source material was peripheral blood, sampled on day 0 of AZD1222 vaccination. In nucleotides, the CDR3 is TGTGCCAGTACCAGGACAGTGAATCAGCCCCAGCATTTT. It translates to CASTRTVNQPQHF. The full variable domain, rest sourced from reference TRBV19 and TRBJ1-5, is DGGITQSPKYLFRKEGQNVTLSCEQNLNHDAMYWYRQDPGQGLRLIYYSQIVNDFQKGDIAEGYSVSREKKESFPLTVTSAQKNPTAFYLCASTRTVNQPQHFGDGTRLSIL.